The T cell receptor beta chain described here comes from a study of breast tumors, draining lymph nodes, adjacent tissues. Broader study findings: Luminal-like breast cancer showed significantly higher tumor–nontumor repertoire similarity than basal-like. Tumors had less TCR diversity than lymph nodes, more than nontumor tissue. Most tumor T cells seemingly derive from lymph node, then expand in tumor. That most tumor T cells come from lymph nodes remained unproven.

The CDR3 is 15 amino acids. V lost 11 bases and J 1 base, leaving 18 bases between the germline ends. CDR1 is KGHDR and CDR2 is SFDVKD in the germline V gene. A word on this clonotype: What it binds is not known.

A single record per CDR3 protein comes from TCRdb applying MiXCR to the multiplex PCR reads. The sample includes about 13,000 distinct CDR3 sequences, about three fifths of them seen just once. The chain carries TRBV24-1 and TRBJ2-3, with D perhaps matching TRBD2 (6 bases). This clonotype originated in a female donor with breast cancer. Some clones in this sample may be carry-over from other donors' samples. Sequenced sample: tumor-adjacent breast tissue. The CDR3 coding sequence is TGTGCCAGTTCCGCCAGGGACTTACGCACAGATACGCAGTATTTT. This translates into CASSARDLRTDTQYF.